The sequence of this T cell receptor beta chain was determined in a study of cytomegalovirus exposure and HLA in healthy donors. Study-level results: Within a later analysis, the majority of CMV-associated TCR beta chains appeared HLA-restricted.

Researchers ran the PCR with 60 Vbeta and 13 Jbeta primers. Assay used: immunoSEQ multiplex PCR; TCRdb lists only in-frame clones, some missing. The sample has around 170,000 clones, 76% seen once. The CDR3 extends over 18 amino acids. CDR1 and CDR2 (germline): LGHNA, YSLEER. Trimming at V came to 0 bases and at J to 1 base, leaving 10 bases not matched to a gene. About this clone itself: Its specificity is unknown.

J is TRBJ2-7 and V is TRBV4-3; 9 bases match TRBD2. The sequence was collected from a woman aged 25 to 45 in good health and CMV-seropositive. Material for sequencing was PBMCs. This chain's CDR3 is CASSQDALSAGGSYEQYF. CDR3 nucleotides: TGCGCCAGCAGCCAAGATGCATTATCCGCGGGGGGGTCCTACGAGCAGTACTTC.